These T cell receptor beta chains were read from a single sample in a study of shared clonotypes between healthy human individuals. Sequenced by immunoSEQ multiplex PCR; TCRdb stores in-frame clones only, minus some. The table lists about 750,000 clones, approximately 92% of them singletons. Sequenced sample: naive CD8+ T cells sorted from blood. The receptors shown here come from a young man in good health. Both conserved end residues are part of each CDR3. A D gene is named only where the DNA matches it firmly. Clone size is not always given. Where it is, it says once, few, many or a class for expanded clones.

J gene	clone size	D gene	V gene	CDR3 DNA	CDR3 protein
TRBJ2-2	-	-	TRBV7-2	TGTGCCAGCAGCCCCAGACTGGGAGGAGGGGAGCTGTTTTTT	CASSPRLGGGELFF
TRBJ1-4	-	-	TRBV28	TGTGCCAGCAGTGAATTCACCTCACGGGGTGAAAAACTGTTTTTT	CASSEFTSRGEKLFF
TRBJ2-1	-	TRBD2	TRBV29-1	TGCAGCTCAGGGGATCTAGCGGGAGGGTATGGGCAGTTCTTC	CSSGDLAGGYGQFF
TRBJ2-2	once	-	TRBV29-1	TGCAGCGTTGGGGGGAACACCGGGGAGCTGTTTTTT	CSVGGNTGELFF
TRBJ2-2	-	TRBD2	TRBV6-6	TGTGCCATCAGCGGGAGGGCTTCCGGGGAGCTGTTTTTT	CAISGRASGELFF
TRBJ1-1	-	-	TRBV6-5	TGTGCCACCTGTAACCCCTACAGTACTGAAGCTTTCTTT	CATCNPYSTEAFF
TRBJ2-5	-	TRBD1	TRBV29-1	TGCAGCGCCTGGACAGGGCAAGAGACCCAGTACTTC	CSAWTGQETQYF
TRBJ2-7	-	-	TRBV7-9	TGTGCCAGCAGCCGCCCGGGGCGCTCCTACGAGCAGTACTTC	CASSRPGRSYEQYF
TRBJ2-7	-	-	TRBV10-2	TGCGCCAGCAGTGAGTCGGTGGGCTTACCTACGGGGGAGCAGTACTTC	CASSESVGLPTGEQYF
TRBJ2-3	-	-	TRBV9	TGTGCCAGCAGCGGAGGGTATACAGATACGCAGTATTTT	CASSGGYTDTQYF
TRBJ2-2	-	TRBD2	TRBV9	TGTGCCAGCAGCGAACCCCGAGCGGGAGGGCCCCCCGGGGAGCTGTTTTTT	CASSEPRAGGPPGELFF
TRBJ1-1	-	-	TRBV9	TGTGCCAGCAGCGCCTCAGGCCCTACCGAAGCTTTCTTT	CASSASGPTEAFF
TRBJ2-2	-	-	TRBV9	TGTGCCAGCAGCGTAGGGTCTGTGACCGGGGAGCTGTTTTTT	CASSVGSVTGELFF
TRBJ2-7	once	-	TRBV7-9	TGTGCCAGCAGCGAAGGGTCTCCCAGAGACAGCCTTCGACGAGGACAGCAGTACTTC	CASSEGSPRDSLRRGQQYF
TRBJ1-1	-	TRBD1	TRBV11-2	TGTGCCAGCAGAAGGACAGGCCCGAACACTGAAGCTTTCTTT	CASRRTGPNTEAFF
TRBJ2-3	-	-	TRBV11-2	TGTGCCAGCAGCTTAAGGCCAGGGCCTGCCACAGATACGCAGTATTTT	CASSLRPGPATDTQYF
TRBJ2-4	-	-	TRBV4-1	TGCGCCAGCAGCCAATCCCATTACCGCCAAAACATTCAGTACTTC	CASSQSHYRQNIQYF
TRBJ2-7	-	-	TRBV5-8	TGTGCCAGCAGCTTGGATGGGGGAAACGAGCAGTACTTC	CASSLDGGNEQYF
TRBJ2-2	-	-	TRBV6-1	TGTGCCAGCAGTGAAGGTTGGCACGATAACACCGGGGAGCTGTTTTTT	CASSEGWHDNTGELFF
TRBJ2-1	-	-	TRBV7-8	TGTGCCAGCAGCCCTCTGGGGGGCGACAATGAGCAGTTCTTC	CASSPLGGDNEQFF
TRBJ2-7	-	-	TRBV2	TGTGCCAGCAGGGATCCCAGAACGACCTACGAGCAGTACTTC	CASRDPRTTYEQYF
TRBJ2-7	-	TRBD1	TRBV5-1	TGCGCCAGCAGATTCCGGGACAGCCTCGCCTACGAGCAGTACTTC	CASRFRDSLAYEQYF
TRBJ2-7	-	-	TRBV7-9	TGTGCCAGCAGCTCAGGTCAGGGGACGGGAAAGGAGCAGTACTTC	CASSSGQGTGKEQYF
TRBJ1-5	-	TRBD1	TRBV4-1	TGCGCCAGCAGCCAGGGGACAGGGGTTTGGCCCCAGCATTTT	CASSQGTGVWPQHF
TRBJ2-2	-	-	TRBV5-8	TGTGCCAGCAGCTTAGGATTTACAGGGACCGGGGAGCTGTTTTTT	CASSLGFTGTGELFF
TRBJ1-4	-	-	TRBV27	TGTGCCAGCAGTTTAGGGGCTGAGAGCGAAAAACTGTTTTTT	CASSLGAESEKLFF
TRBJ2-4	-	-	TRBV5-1	TGCGCCAGCAGCTTGGGCCTTCGGGGGTCCTGGCCGGTCGACAAAAACATTCAGTACTTC	CASSLGLRGSWPVDKNIQYF
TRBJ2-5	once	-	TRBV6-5	TGTGCCAGCAGTAGGGACAACCAAGAGACCCAGTACTTC	CASSRDNQETQYF
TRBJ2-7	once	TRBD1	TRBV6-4	TGTGCCAGCAGTGAACAAGGGGGCGCGTACTACGAGCAGTACTTC	CASSEQGGAYYEQYF
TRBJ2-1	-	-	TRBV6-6	TGTGCCAGCAGTTCCTCTGTGGCCGGCTACAATGAGCAGTTCTTC	CASSSSVAGYNEQFF
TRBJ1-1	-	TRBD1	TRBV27	TGTGCCAGCAGTCACACGTACGGACAGGGTGGACACACTGAAGCTTTCTTT	CASSHTYGQGGHTEAFF
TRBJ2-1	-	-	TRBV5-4	TGTGCCAGCAGCTTTAGCAATGAGCAGTTCTTC	CASSFSNEQFF
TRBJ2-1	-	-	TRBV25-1	TGTGCCAGCAGTGAAACCCCCGGGCAGCTCGCTGGGTACAATGAGCAGTTCTTC	CASSETPGQLAGYNEQFF
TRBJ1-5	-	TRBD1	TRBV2	TGTGCCAGCAGTGCCTTTACAGGGGCCGTTCGCAATCAGCCCCAGCATTTT	CASSAFTGAVRNQPQHF
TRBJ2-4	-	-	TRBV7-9	TGTGCCAGCAGCTTGCGGGACAGTCCTAACAAAAACATTCAGTACTTC	CASSLRDSPNKNIQYF
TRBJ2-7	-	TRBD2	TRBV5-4	TGTGCCAGCAGCTTGGCCGAGACTAGCGGATACGAGCAGTACTTC	CASSLAETSGYEQYF
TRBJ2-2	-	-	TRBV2	TGTGCCAGCTTAGGCAGGCGGGTGAGCACCGCCGGGGAGCTGTTTTTT	CASLGRRVSTAGELFF
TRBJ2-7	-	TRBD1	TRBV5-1	TGCGCCAGCAGCTTTACAGGGGGCCCTTACGAGCAGTACTTC	CASSFTGGPYEQYF
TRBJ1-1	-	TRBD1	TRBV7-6	TGTGCCAGCAGCTTCCCCCCGGGACAGGGACCTATGAACACTGAAGCTTTCTTT	CASSFPPGQGPMNTEAFF
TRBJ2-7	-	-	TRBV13	TGTGCCAGCAGCTTCGGACAGTCCTACGAGCAGTACTTC	CASSFGQSYEQYF
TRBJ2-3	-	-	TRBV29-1	TGCAGCGTTGTTTCGCCGAAACTCACAGATACGCAGTATTTT	CSVVSPKLTDTQYF
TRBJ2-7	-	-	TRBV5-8	TGTGCCAGCAGCGACGGGGCTTACTACGAGCAGTACTTC	CASSDGAYYEQYF
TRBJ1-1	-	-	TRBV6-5	TGTGCCAGCACCTACGGGGCTAAAGCTTTCTTT	CASTYGAKAFF
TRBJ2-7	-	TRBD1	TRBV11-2	TGTGCCAGCAGCTCGGACGAGGACAGGAGATATTACGAGCAGTACTTC	CASSSDEDRRYYEQYF
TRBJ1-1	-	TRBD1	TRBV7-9	TGTGCCAGCAGCTCCCGGGACAGGGGGTTGAACACTGAAGCTTTCTTT	CASSSRDRGLNTEAFF
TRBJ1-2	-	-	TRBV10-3	TGTGCCATCAGTGAGACGCACTCCCCTCAAGGGGATCGCCTCTATGGCTACACCTTC	CAISETHSPQGDRLYGYTF
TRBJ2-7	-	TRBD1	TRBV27	TGTGCCAGCAGTTTGGGGCCAGGGGGTACCTACGAGCAGTACTTC	CASSLGPGGTYEQYF
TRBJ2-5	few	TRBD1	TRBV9	TGTGCCAGCAGCGTAGAGGACAGGGGGCTCCAAGAGACCCAGTACTTC	CASSVEDRGLQETQYF
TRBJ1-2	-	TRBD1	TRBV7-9	TGTGCCAGCAGCTTAAGTGAGGGGGCGTCACTGCGCTATGGCTACACCTTC	CASSLSEGASLRYGYTF
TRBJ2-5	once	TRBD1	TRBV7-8	TGTGCCAGCAGCTTACCACTACAGGGGTACCAAGAGACCCAGTACTTC	CASSLPLQGYQETQYF
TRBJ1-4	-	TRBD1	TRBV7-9	TGTGCCAGCAGCTCAGGACAGGGGGCGCGTGAAAAACTGTTTTTT	CASSSGQGAREKLFF
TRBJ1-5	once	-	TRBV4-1	TGCGCCAGCAGCCAAATTGGTCAGCCCCAGCATTTT	CASSQIGQPQHF
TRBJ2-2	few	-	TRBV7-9	TGTGCCAGCAGCTTATACTTGAACACCGGGGAGCTGTTTTTT	CASSLYLNTGELFF
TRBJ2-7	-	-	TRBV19	TGTGCCAGTAGTATCGGTGACGGGGACTACGAGCAGTACTTC	CASSIGDGDYEQYF
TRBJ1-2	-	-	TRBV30	TGTGCCTGGAGTGTAGTCGGGGTGAGGGATCCGAATGGCTACACCTTC	CAWSVVGVRDPNGYTF
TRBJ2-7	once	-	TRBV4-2	TGTGCCAGCAGCGCTCCACGGACCTACGAGCAGTACTTC	CASSAPRTYEQYF
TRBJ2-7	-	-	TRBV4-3	TGCGCCAGCAGCCAAGGAGGTTCCTACGAGCAGTACTTC	CASSQGGSYEQYF
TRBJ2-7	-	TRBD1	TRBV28	TGTGCCAGCAGGTCCCTGACAGGGGCAGCCTACGAGCAGTACTTC	CASRSLTGAAYEQYF
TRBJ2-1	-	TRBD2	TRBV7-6	TGTGCCAGCAGCCCGGAGGGACTAGTTTACAATGAGCAGTTCTTC	CASSPEGLVYNEQFF